The clone carrying this TCR beta chain has just a few counts. Its antigen is still unknown. V was clipped by 2 bases and J by 0 bases, with 5 bases between them. In germline, CDR1 is LNHDA, CDR2 SQIVND (reference sequence). This CDR3 is 14 amino acids long. This specimen comes from a study of T cell responses to AZD1222 COVID-19 vaccine. Overall study findings and caveats: Among spike-specific TCRs, nearly half reportedly target unmutated variant regions.

Clones were read by immunoSEQ multiplex PCR, and TCRdb kept only the in-frame ones, dropping some. Among 90,000 to 100,000 clones, around 89% were seen once, and the ten largest hold approximately 7%. The sample here was peripheral blood, taken on day 0 of AZD1222 vaccination. The receptor was derived from an adult in good health. This rearrangement joins TRBV19 to TRBJ1-5, with unresolved D. The CDR3 nucleotides read TGTGCCAGTAGTATACAGGATAGCAATCAGCCCCAGCATTTT. Translating it yields CASSIQDSNQPQHF.